This TCR beta chain was obtained from a study of cytotoxic CD8 clonotypes in ibrutinib-treated CLL. Study as a whole: Response samples were drawn at a median of approximately 11 months of treatment, range 6 to 36. Study conclusions and caveats: Rising at ibrutinib response, clonality subsequently fell back toward baseline at progression.

Germline CDR1 reads LNHDA; CDR2 reads SQIVND (reference sequence). The germline V and J ends were trimmed by 0 bases and 5 bases, with 26 bases remaining between them. CDR3 length equals 19 residues. For this clone: The antigen remains undetermined.

TCRdb keeps only in-frame clones here, not all; method: immunoSEQ multiplex PCR. The profile shows 25,000 to 35,000 clones, roughly 85% of them singletons. The sequence derives from a human donor with chronic lymphocytic leukemia. This material consisted of PBMCs, taken after 24 months of ibrutinib treatment. The chain employs TRBV19 and TRBJ2-7; D gene uncertain. In nucleotides, the CDR3 is TGTGCCAGTAGTATAGAGGGGATGCTCAGGAGTAAAGGGCAGGACGAGCAGTACTTC. Its translation is CASSIEGMLRSKGQDEQYF.